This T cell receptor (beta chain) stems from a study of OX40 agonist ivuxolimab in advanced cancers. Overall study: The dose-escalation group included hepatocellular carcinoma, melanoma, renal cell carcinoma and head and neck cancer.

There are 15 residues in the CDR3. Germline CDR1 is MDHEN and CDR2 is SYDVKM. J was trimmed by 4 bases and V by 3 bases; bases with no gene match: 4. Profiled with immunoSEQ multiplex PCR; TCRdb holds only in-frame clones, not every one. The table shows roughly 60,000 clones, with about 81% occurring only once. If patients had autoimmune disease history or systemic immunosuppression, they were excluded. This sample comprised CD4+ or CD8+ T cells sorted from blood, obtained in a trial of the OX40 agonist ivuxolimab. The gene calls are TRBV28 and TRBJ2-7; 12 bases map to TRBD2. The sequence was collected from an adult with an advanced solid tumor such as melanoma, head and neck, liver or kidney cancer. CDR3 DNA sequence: TGTGCCAGCAGTTTCGGACTAGCGGGGAGATACGAGCAGTACTTC. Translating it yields CASSFGLAGRYEQYF.